Reported below is one TCR beta chain. As yet, its antigen is unknown. This specimen comes from a study of cytotoxic CD8 clonotypes in ibrutinib-treated CLL. Findings of the study overall: T-cell clonality at baseline went above that of age-matched healthy donors and rose and fell with circulating CD8+ T-cell counts. Under treatment, the uncommon public clonotypes either contracted or remained stable.

The length of the CDR3 is 16 residues. J was trimmed by 5 bases and V by 4 bases; bases with no gene match: 13. Germline V gives CDR1 SGHRS, CDR2 YFSETQ. Data came from immunoSEQ multiplex PCR; TCRdb stores just in-frame clones and leaves some out. The data hold 60,000 to 75,000 clones, with 75% to 95% observed a single time. The material was PBMCs, obtained after 12 months of ibrutinib treatment. This receptor was identified in a human donor with chronic lymphocytic leukemia. This rearrangement joins TRBV5-1 to TRBJ2-7; 9 bases map to TRBD2. CDR3 protein: CASSRPYSGRNHEQYF. CDR3 sequence (DNA): TGCGCCAGCAGCAGACCCTATAGCGGGAGAAACCACGAGCAGTACTTC.